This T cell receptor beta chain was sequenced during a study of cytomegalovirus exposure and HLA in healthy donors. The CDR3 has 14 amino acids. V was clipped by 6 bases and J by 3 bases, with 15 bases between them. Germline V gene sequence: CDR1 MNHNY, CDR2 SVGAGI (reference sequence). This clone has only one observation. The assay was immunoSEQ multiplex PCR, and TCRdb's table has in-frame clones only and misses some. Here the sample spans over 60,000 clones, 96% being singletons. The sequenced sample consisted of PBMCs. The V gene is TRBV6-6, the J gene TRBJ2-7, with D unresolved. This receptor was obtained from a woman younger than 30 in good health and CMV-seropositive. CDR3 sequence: CASSSWAQHYEQYF. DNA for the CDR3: TGTGCCAGCAGCTCTTGGGCCCAACACTACGAGCAGTACTTC.